This TCR beta chain stems from a study of post-analysis software for immune sequencing data. Study-wide results and caveats: Elevated frequency relative to controls characterized four or five TRBV segments in patients, TRBV5-6, TRBV5-1 and TRBV20-1 among them. Samples sharing a preparation batch grouped tightly together when assessed by F measure.

Unique molecular identifiers tagged the TCR beta cDNA libraries. A single record per CDR3 protein comes from TCRdb applying MiXCR to the PCR reads. This sample has 500,000 to 600,000 distinct CDR3 sequences, with 44% found just once. As for this clonotype: The antigen remains undetermined.

V was trimmed by 0 bases and J by 7 bases, leaving 9 bases between them. CDR1 LGHNA and CDR2 YNFKEQ come from the germline V gene. CDR3 length equals 13 residues. This receptor was taken from a girl under 18 with multiple sclerosis. Sequencing was done on a sample of blood. This chain uses TRBV4-2 with TRBJ1-2; D is undetermined. Here the CDR3 DNA reads TGTGCCAGCAGCCAAGATTTGGCCGCTGGCTACACCTTC. This codes for CASSQDLAAGYTF.